These 25 T cell receptor beta chains share one sample of origin, sequenced in a study of cytomegalovirus exposure and HLA in healthy donors. The PCR ran on 60 Vbeta and 13 Jbeta primers. Clones were read by immunoSEQ multiplex PCR, and TCRdb kept only the in-frame ones, dropping some. Altogether approximately 100,000 clones are present, about 85% being singletons, with the ten largest covering over 7%. Source material: PBMCs. The receptor set was obtained from a man aged 40-49 years in good health and CMV-seropositive.

The chain combines TRBV6-5 with TRBJ2-1; 10 bases are a match to TRBD1. The germline V gene has CDR1 MNHEY and CDR2 SVGAGI. After removal of 7 bases from V and 6 bases from J, the junction contained 9 bases not matched to a gene. This CDR3 comprises 15 residues. CDR3 coding DNA: TGTGCCAGCAAACCTGACAGGGGGCAAAGCAATGAGCAGTTCTTC. Its protein product is CASKPDRGQSNEQFF.

In this sample, this clone turned up once. The V and J genes are TRBV19 and TRBJ2-7; possibly TRBD1 for D (5 bases). CDR3 length: 13 amino acids. V was shortened by 2 bases and J by 2 bases, with 7 bases between the two germline ends. Germline loops: CDR1 LNHDA, CDR2 SQIVND (reference sequence). The CDR3 nucleotides are TGTGCCAGTAGTATACAGGGCACCTACGAGCAGTACTTC. It encodes CASSIQGTYEQYF.

The chain employs TRBV5-1 and TRBJ2-3; 10 nucleotides line up with TRBD2. V lost 3 bases and J lost 4; bases outside the gene matches: 5. The CDR3 is made up of 15 amino acids. Germline V CDR1 and CDR2: SGHRS, YFSETQ. CDR3 bases: TGCGCCAGCAGCTGGGGGACTAGCGCCGCAGATACGCAGTATTTT. Translating gives CASSWGTSAADTQYF. The full variable domain, with the rest looked up from reference TRBV5-1 and TRBJ2-3, is KAGVTQTPRYLIKTRGQQVTLSCSPISGHRSVSWYQQTPGQGLQFLFEYFSETQRNKGNFPGRFSGRQFSNSRSEMNVSTLELGDSALYLCASSWGTSAADTQYFGPGTRLTVL.

V is TRBV7-9 and J is TRBJ2-5; possible D gene TRBD1, 6 bases. The ends were cut back, 5 bases at V and 0 bases at J, with 13 bases in the middle. The CDR3 sequence is 15 residues long. In germline, CDR1 is SEHNR, CDR2 FQNEAQ (reference sequence). The CDR3 DNA reads TGTGCCAGCAGCCCCCCCGGGACAAACCAAGAGACCCAGTACTTC. Amino acids: CASSPPGTNQETQYF.

The chain employs TRBV28 and TRBJ2-5; the D is unclear. Germline V CDR1 and CDR2: MDHEN, SYDVKM. V was cut by 5 bases and J by 5 bases, with 9 bases left in between. The CDR3 is 12 amino acids. The CDR3: CASSPRLETQYF. CDR3 nucleotide sequence: TGTGCCAGCAGTCCCCGTCTGGAGACCCAGTACTTC.

The chain couples TRBV11-2 to TRBJ2-5, with 9 bases identical to TRBD2. This CDR3 region has 15 residues. Germline lookup yields CDR1 SGHAT and CDR2 FQNNGV. With V trimmed by 1 base and J by 4 bases, 4 bases remained unmatched. DNA for the CDR3: TGTGCCAGCAGCTTAGGAGCGGGGGGTGGAGAGACCCAGTACTTC. As protein: CASSLGAGGGETQYF. The whole variable domain, remainder taken from reference TRBV11-2 and TRBJ2-5, is EAGVAQSPRYKIIEKRQSVAFWCNPISGHATLYWYQQILGQGPKLLIQFQNNGVVDDSQLPKDRFSAERLKGVDSTLKIQPAKLEDSAVYLCASSLGAGGGETQYFGPGTRLLVL.

This sequence joins TRBV7-9 and TRBJ2-5; 8 nucleotides agree with TRBD2. The V and J ends lost 4 bases and 11 bases, in that order; junction bases with no gene match: 15. There are 15 residues in the CDR3. The germline CDR1 and CDR2 sequences are SEHNR and FQNEAQ (reference sequence). DNA of the CDR3: TGTGCCAGCAGCTGGCTATCGGGAGGGCCGTTGGAGCAGTACTTC. The encoded protein is CASSWLSGGPLEQYF.

The chain carries TRBV28 and TRBJ2-1; a possible D gene is TRBD1 (6 bases). The CDR3 runs to 17 residues. Looked up from germline, CDR1 is MDHEN and CDR2 is SYDVKM. Trimming shortened V by 4 bases and J by 0 bases, and 16 bases separated the two germline ends. The CDR3 bases are TGTGCCAGCAGTTCACTTGGGGGCCCCAGCTCCTACAATGAGCAGTTCTTC. It is translated as CASSSLGGPSSYNEQFF. The full variable domain, in which reference TRBV28 and TRBJ2-1 provide the parts outside the CDR3, is DVKVTQSSRYLVKRTGEKVFLECVQDMDHENMFWYRQDPGLGLRLIYFSYDVKMKEKGDIPEGYSVSREKKERFSLILESASTNQTSMYLCASSSLGGPSSYNEQFFGPGTRLTVL.

The chain uses TRBV19 and TRBJ1-1, with D perhaps matching TRBD1 (5 bases). V was shortened by 8 bases and J by 5 bases, with 18 bases between the two germline ends. The CDR3 extends over 14 amino acids. In germline, CDR1 is LNHDA, CDR2 SQIVND (reference sequence). The CDR3: CASSTGTGGTEAFF. In DNA, the CDR3 is TGTGCCAGTTCTACCGGGACGGGGGGGACTGAAGCTTTCTTT.

The J gene is TRBJ1-2, the V gene TRBV2, with 8 bases that match TRBD1. From germline, CDR1 is SNHLY and CDR2 FYNNEI. V was pared by 3 bases and J by 4 bases, with 7 bases of the junction left unmatched. This CDR3 contains 15 residues. Here the CDR3 DNA reads TGTGCCAGCAGTGAGGGCCAGGGGGCTGCCTATGGCTACACCTTC. Translation gives CASSEGQGAAYGYTF.

In this sample, this clone turned up once. The J gene is TRBJ1-4, the V gene TRBV6-6; a weak D match, TRBD1 (6 bases). The CDR3 consists of 14 residues. Germline loops: CDR1 MNHNY, CDR2 SVGAGI (reference sequence). Trimming shortened V by 7 bases and J by 4 bases, and 13 bases separated the two germline ends. The DNA of the CDR3 is TGTGCCAGCAACCAGGGGATGAGTAATGAAAAACTGTTTTTT. It codes for CASNQGMSNEKLFF.

V usage is TRBV7-3 and J usage is TRBJ2-7; 9 bases agree with TRBD1. Germline loops: CDR1 SGHTA, CDR2 FQGTGA. The V segment lost 5 bases and the J segment 5 bases; nucleotides outside the gene matches: 7. This CDR3 contains 14 residues. CDR3 DNA: TGTGCCAGCAGCAAACAGGGGGCTGGGGACGAGCAGTACTTC. Encoded protein: CASSKQGAGDEQYF.

This clone was picked up one time. The V call is TRBV6-4, the J call TRBJ1-1, with TRBD1 matching over 8 bases. This CDR3 spans 13 amino acids. CDR1 MRHNA and CDR2 SNTAGT come from the germline V gene. V dropped 6 bases and J dropped 6; count of bases not matched to a gene: 6. The CDR3 protein is CASRPTGDPEAFF. For the CDR3, the DNA is TGTGCCAGCAGGCCGACAGGGGACCCTGAAGCTTTCTTT.

This chain links TRBV7-3 with TRBJ2-2; 8 nucleotides agree with TRBD1. The CDR3 has 14 residues. CDR1 is SGHTA, CDR2 FQGTGA, per germline. With V trimmed by 5 bases and J by 11 bases, 10 bases remained unmatched. This CDR3 reads CASSPLGQGFELFF. The DNA of the CDR3 is TGTGCCAGCAGCCCCCTTGGACAGGGCTTCGAGCTGTTTTTT. The full variable domain, in which reference TRBV7-3 and TRBJ2-2 provide the parts outside the CDR3, is GAGVSQTPSNKVTEKGKYVELRCDPISGHTALYWYRQSLGQGPEFLIYFQGTGAADDSGLPNDRFFAVRPEGSVSTLKIQRTERGDSAVYLCASSPLGQGFELFFGEGSRLTVL.

This clone appeared a single time. CDR3 nucleotide sequence: TGTGCCAGCAGCAGAAAGGACAGGTTTACTGAAGCTTTCTTT. The encoded protein is CASSRKDRFTEAFF. The chain combines TRBV27 with TRBJ1-1; 7 bases are a match to TRBD1. Losses at the gene ends were 6 bases for V and 5 bases for J; bases not matched to a gene: 9. CDR3 length: 14 residues. The germline V gene has CDR1 MNHEY and CDR2 SMNVEV (reference sequence).

The chain uses TRBV13 and TRBJ2-1, with D tentatively TRBD2 (6 bases). Germline CDR1 and CDR2: PRHDT and FYEKMQ (reference sequence). The V gene lost 0 bases and the J gene lost 10 bases, with 13 bases spanning the gap. The length of the CDR3 is 14 residues. In DNA, the CDR3 is TGTGCCAGCAGCTTAGGAAGACTAGTCCCAGAGCAGTTCTTC. The encoded protein is CASSLGRLVPEQFF.

This sequence joins TRBV6-5 and TRBJ2-2; no definite D call. V was clipped by 2 bases and J by 6 bases, with 4 bases between them. CDR3 length equals 12 residues. Per the germline V gene, CDR1 is MNHEY and CDR2 is SVGAGI. CDR3 in DNA: TGTGCCAGCAGTTACACAGCCGGGGAGCTGTTTTTT. Its translation is CASSYTAGELFF.

The chain carries TRBV11-1 and TRBJ1-1; TRBD1 matches at 9 bases. Trimming removed 4 bases from V and 5 bases from J; junction bases left unmatched: 5. This CDR3 contains 14 residues. Germline assignment: CDR1 SGHAT and CDR2 FQDESV (reference sequence). For the CDR3, the DNA is TGTGCCAGCAGCTCACAGGGGGCGAAGACTGAAGCTTTCTTT. It codes for CASSSQGAKTEAFF.

The chain couples TRBV27 to TRBJ2-5; D remains ambiguous. Trimming pared 4 bases from V and 2 bases from J, leaving 11 bases between. CDR1 is MNHEY and CDR2 is SMNVEV in the germline V gene (reference sequence). The CDR3 is 14 residues long. The CDR3 spells CASSSSTQQETQYF. CDR3 nucleotides: TGTGCCAGCAGTTCAAGCACCCAACAAGAGACCCAGTACTTC.

Comments on this clone: At one boundary the junction diverges from the germline segment, which might be a read error. The J gene is TRBJ1-1, the V gene TRBV2, with 7 bases aligning to TRBD1. The CDR3 runs to 15 residues. Germline assignment: CDR1 SNHLY and CDR2 FYNNEI. The CDR3 DNA reads TGTGCCAGCACCATGAACCCAGGGGGTCTTACTGTAGCTTTCTTT. This translates into CASTMNPGGLTVAFF.

The V and J genes are TRBV6-5 and TRBJ1-1; 10 nucleotides match TRBD1. Germline assignment: CDR1 MNHEY and CDR2 SVGAGI. Germline trimming cut 6 bases from V and 3 bases from J; bases unmatched to any gene: 7. The CDR3 is 15 residues long. CDR3 sequence reads: CASSQSGQGDTEAFF. The CDR3 DNA is TGTGCCAGCAGCCAATCCGGACAGGGGGACACTGAAGCTTTCTTT.

This sequence joins TRBV18 and TRBJ2-1; 8 bases fit TRBD1. The CDR3 has 15 amino acids. CDR1 and CDR2 (germline): KGHSH, LQKENI. V was clipped by 4 bases and J by 1 base; unmatched bases: 3. CDR3 region: CASSLTGDSYNEQFF. CDR3 nucleotides: TGTGCCAGCTCACTGACAGGGGATTCCTACAATGAGCAGTTCTTC.

This chain connects TRBV18 to TRBJ1-1; D is unclear. Germline-derived CDR1 and CDR2 are KGHSH and LQKENI. The CDR3 is 14 amino acids. With 3 bases removed from V and 7 bases from J, the gap between germline ends came to 15 bases. The CDR3: CASSPRTISGEAFF. CDR3 in DNA: TGTGCCAGCTCACCGAGGACCATTAGCGGTGAAGCTTTCTTT.

This chain connects TRBV9 to TRBJ1-2, with TRBD1 matching over 10 bases. Germline assignment: CDR1 SGDLS and CDR2 YYNGEE. The CDR3 has 14 amino acids. The ends lost 0 bases at V and 7 bases at J; junction bases unmatched: 3. The DNA for the CDR3 is TGTGCCAGCAGCGTAGCCGACAGGGGGCTTGGCTACACCTTC. It translates to CASSVADRGLGYTF.

The chain joins TRBV7-2 to TRBJ2-5; 9 nucleotides line up with TRBD2. The CDR3 length is 15 residues. In germline, CDR1 is SGHTA, CDR2 FQGNSA. V was clipped by 4 bases and J by 4 bases; unmatched bases: 7. The CDR3 DNA follows: TGTGCCAGCAGCTACGAGCGGGGGGCCCTAGAGACCCAGTACTTC. Amino acid sequence: CASSYERGALETQYF.